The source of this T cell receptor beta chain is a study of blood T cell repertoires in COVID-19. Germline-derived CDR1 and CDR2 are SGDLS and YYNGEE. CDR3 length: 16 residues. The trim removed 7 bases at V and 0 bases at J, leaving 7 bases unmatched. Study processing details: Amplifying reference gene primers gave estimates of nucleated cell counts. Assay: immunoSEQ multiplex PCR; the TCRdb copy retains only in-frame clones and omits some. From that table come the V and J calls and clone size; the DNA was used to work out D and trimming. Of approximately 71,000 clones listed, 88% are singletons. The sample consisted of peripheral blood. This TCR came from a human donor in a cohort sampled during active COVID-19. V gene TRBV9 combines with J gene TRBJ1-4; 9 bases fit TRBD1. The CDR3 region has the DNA TGTGCCAGCGGGACAGGGCTTGATACAACTAATGAAAAACTGTTTTTT. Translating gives CASGTGLDTTNEKLFF.